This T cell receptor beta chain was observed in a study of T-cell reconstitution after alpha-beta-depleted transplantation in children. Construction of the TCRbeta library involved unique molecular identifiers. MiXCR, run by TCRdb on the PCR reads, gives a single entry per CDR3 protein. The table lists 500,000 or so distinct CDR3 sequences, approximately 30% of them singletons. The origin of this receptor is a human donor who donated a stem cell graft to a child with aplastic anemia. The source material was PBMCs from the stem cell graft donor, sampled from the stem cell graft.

The CDR3 region is CASSKQTGLTEAFF. CDR3 in DNA: TGCGCCAGCAGTAAACAAACAGGGTTGACTGAAGCTTTCTTT. The rearrangement joins TRBV5-1 to TRBJ1-1, with D perhaps TRBD1 (6 bases). Germline-derived CDR1 and CDR2 are SGHRS and YFSETQ. The CDR3 contains 14 residues. The V and J ends lost 5 bases and 5 bases respectively, with 16 bases between them.